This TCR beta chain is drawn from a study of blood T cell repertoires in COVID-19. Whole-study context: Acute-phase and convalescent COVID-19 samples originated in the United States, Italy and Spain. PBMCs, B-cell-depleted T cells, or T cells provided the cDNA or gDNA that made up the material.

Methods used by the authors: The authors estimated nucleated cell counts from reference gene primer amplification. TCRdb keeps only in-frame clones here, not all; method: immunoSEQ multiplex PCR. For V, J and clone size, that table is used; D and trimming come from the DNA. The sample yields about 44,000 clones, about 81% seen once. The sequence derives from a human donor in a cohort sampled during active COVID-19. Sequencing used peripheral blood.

CDR3 amino acids: CASSSGGAFGELFF. The CDR3 nucleotides are TGTGCCAGCTCTAGCGGGGGGGCCTTCGGGGAGCTGTTTTTT. V and J are TRBV27 and TRBJ2-2, with 12 bases aligning to TRBD2. Germline CDR1 MNHEY, CDR2 SMNVEV (reference sequence). Trimming cost V 8 bases and J 7 bases; bases outside gene matches: 5. The CDR3 has 14 amino acids.